This T cell receptor (beta chain) was captured in a study of control samples from healthy donors and cancer patients. Measured with immunoSEQ multiplex PCR; TCRdb has only the in-frame clones, and not every one. The sample includes over 60,000 clones, 85% seen only once; the top ten take roughly 5%. CDR1 SGHRS and CDR2 YFSETQ come from the germline V gene. Trimming cost V 0 bases and J 3 bases; bases outside gene matches: 9. CDR3 length equals 16 residues. The sequenced sample consisted of blood. The receptor comes from a man in his forties or fifties in good health. V is TRBV5-1 and J is TRBJ2-7; 7 bases map to TRBD2. CDR3 amino acids: CASSLAPAGTIYEQYF. The DNA of the CDR3 is TGCGCCAGCAGCTTGGCCCCAGCGGGGACCATCTACGAGCAGTACTTC.